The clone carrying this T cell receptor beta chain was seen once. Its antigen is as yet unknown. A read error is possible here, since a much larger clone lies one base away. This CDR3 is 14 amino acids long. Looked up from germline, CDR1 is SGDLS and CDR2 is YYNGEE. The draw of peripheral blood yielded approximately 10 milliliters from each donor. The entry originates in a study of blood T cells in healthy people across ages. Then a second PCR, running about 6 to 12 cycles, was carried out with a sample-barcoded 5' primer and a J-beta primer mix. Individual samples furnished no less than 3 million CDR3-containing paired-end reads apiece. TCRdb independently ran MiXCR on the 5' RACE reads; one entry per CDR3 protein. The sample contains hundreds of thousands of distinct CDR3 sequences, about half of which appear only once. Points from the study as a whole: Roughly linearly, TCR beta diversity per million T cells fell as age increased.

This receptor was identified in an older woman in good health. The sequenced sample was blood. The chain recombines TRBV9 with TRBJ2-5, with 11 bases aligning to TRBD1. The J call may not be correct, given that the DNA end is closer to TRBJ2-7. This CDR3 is CASSVGTGGSEQYF. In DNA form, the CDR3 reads TGTGCCAGCAGCGTAGGGACAGGGGGCTCCGAGCAGTACTTC.